This entry is about one T cell receptor beta chain. Cells designated naive CD8 were CD45RO-negative and were positively selected for CCR7, with terminally differentiated effector memory CD45RA+ cells excluded. The sample is drawn from a study of shared clonotypes between healthy human individuals. Overall study: Researchers drew samples from a couple of women and a few men aged 18 to 49.

Using immunoSEQ multiplex PCR, the repertoire was profiled, and TCRdb retains in-frame clones only, with some absent. The table lists about 800,000 clones, roughly 96% of them singletons. Sequenced input: naive CD8+ T cells sorted from blood. This TCR was sampled from a man aged 25-45 years in good health.

The CDR3 DNA sequence: TGTGCCAGCAGCTTATCAAACAGGTCGAGGAATCAGCCCCAGCATTTT. This codes for CASSLSNRSRNQPQHF. The V and J genes are TRBV11-3 and TRBJ1-5; TRBD1 is a possible D gene (5 bases). Germline V lookup: CDR1 SGHNT, CDR2 YENEEA. The CDR3 has 16 amino acids. With 2 bases removed from V and 4 bases from J, the gap between germline ends came to 15 bases.